What follows are 12 T cell receptor beta chains derived from one specimen sequenced in a study of cytomegalovirus exposure and HLA in healthy donors. This PCR relied on a set of 60 Vbeta primers and 13 Jbeta primers. Only in-frame clones appear in the TCRdb table, and some are missing; sequencing was by immunoSEQ multiplex PCR. The sample lists approximately 170,000 clones; approximately 80% were seen once. The sample comprised PBMCs. All receptors derive from a woman aged 18-35 years in good health and CMV-seronegative.

The V call is TRBV7-9, the J call TRBJ1-3, with D tentatively TRBD1 (6 bases). Per the germline V gene, CDR1 is SEHNR and CDR2 is FQNEAQ (reference sequence). The CDR3 extends over 15 amino acids. V was cut by 4 bases and J by 0 bases, with 10 bases left in between. In nucleotides, the CDR3 is TGTGCCAGCAGCTCGGGACACCTCTCTGGAAACACCATATATTTT. Translation gives CASSSGHLSGNTIYF.

V gene TRBV10-2 combines with J gene TRBJ1-3, with 9 nucleotides matching TRBD1. V lost 11 bases to trimming and J lost 6 bases; unmatched junction nucleotides: 11. Germline lookup yields CDR1 WSHSY and CDR2 SAAADI. The CDR3 loop spans 14 amino acids. The CDR3 spells CASGDREIINTIYF. Written as DNA, the CDR3 is TGCGCCTCCGGGGACAGGGAAATAATAAACACCATATATTTT.

A single count supports this clone. The chain uses TRBV5-4 and TRBJ2-5; D perhaps matches TRBD2 (5 bases). CDR1 and CDR2 from the germline V gene are SGHNT and YYREEE (reference sequence). CDR3 length: 12 residues. Trimming removed 4 bases at V and 4 bases at J, with 8 bases between. In DNA, the CDR3 is TGTGCCAGCAGCGTCCGGGGAGAGACCCAGTACTTC. This gives the protein CASSVRGETQYF.

The chain joins TRBV4-2 to TRBJ2-3; possible D gene TRBD2, 5 bases. Germline CDR1 and CDR2: LGHNA and YNFKEQ. V lost 2 bases to trimming and J lost 2 bases, with 17 bases between them. This CDR3 is built from 17 residues. The CDR3 region has the DNA TGTGCCAGCAGCCAACTCGACGGAGGTGCCAACACAGATACGCAGTATTTT. Its translation: CASSQLDGGANTDTQYF.

The V call is TRBV7-2, the J call TRBJ2-5; D uncertain. Germline-derived CDR1 and CDR2 are SGHTA and FQGNSA. The V end was cut by 2 bases, the J end by 2 bases, with 6 bases between. The CDR3 is 13 amino acids. The CDR3 region has the DNA TGTGCCAGCAGCTTACCGAGACAAGAGACCCAGTACTTC. Its protein is CASSLPRQETQYF.

The chain has TRBV10-3 and TRBJ2-1, with D tentatively TRBD1 (6 bases). This CDR3 is built from 14 residues. The germline CDR1 and CDR2 sequences are ENHRY and SYGVKD. V lost 6 bases to trimming and J lost 0 bases, with 9 bases between them. CDR3 sequence reads: CAIRGASSYNEQFF. The DNA of the CDR3 is TGTGCCATCAGGGGGGCCAGCTCCTACAATGAGCAGTTCTTC.

The chain uses TRBV5-1 and TRBJ2-7; D uncertain. The V gene's germline CDR1 is SGHRS and CDR2 YFSETQ. Deletions cut 0 bases from V and 1 base from J, with 14 bases between. The CDR3 extends over 16 amino acids. CDR3 sequence: CASSLVGAVASYEQYF. The CDR3 coding sequence is TGCGCCAGCAGCTTGGTGGGTGCGGTAGCTTCCTACGAGCAGTACTTC.

V is TRBV6-5 and J is TRBJ2-1; 8 nucleotides match TRBD1. The ends lost 1 base at V and 7 bases at J; junction bases unmatched: 9. Germline lookup yields CDR1 MNHEY and CDR2 SVGAGI. The CDR3 totals 16 residues. The CDR3 protein is CASSYLAGGLRNEQFF. The CDR3 DNA sequence: TGTGCCAGCAGTTACTTGGCAGGGGGCCTCCGGAATGAGCAGTTCTTC.

This clone was seen only once. The V call is TRBV28, the J call TRBJ2-3, with TRBD2 matching over 7 bases. The V gene end was trimmed by 8 bases and the J gene end by 0 bases; junction bases not matched to a gene: 11. The CDR3 has 16 amino acids. From germline, CDR1 is MDHEN and CDR2 SYDVKM. The CDR3 here is CASLGWEGHSTDTQYF. DNA of the CDR3: TGTGCCAGCCTGGGGTGGGAGGGCCACAGCACAGATACGCAGTATTTT.

The CDR3 region has the DNA TGTGCCAGCAGCTTCCAACCGGGCCCACAGGCTGAAGCTTTCTTT. This gives the protein CASSFQPGPQAEAFF. This sequence joins TRBV7-2 and TRBJ1-1, with D perhaps matching TRBD1 (5 bases). V was cut by 3 bases and J by 6 bases, with 17 bases left in between. Germline CDR1 is SGHTA and CDR2 is FQGNSA. CDR3 size: 15 residues.

V is TRBV2 and J is TRBJ2-3; 9 bases agree with TRBD1. The germline V gene has CDR1 SNHLY and CDR2 FYNNEI. This CDR3 has 16 amino acids. With 3 bases clipped from V and 1 base from J, the junction kept 5 bases outside the gene matches. CDR3 in amino acids: CASSDRDREGTDTQYF. In nucleotides, the CDR3 is TGTGCCAGCAGTGACCGGGACAGGGAAGGCACAGATACGCAGTATTTT.

The chain recombines TRBV28 with TRBJ2-7, with 7 bases fitting TRBD1. Germline CDR1 is MDHEN and CDR2 is SYDVKM. This CDR3 is 15 amino acids long. With 7 bases clipped from V and 4 bases from J, the junction kept 13 bases outside the gene matches. The CDR3 DNA sequence: TGTGCCAGCACATCAGAACAGGGGACCGATTACGAGCAGTACTTC. Its translation: CASTSEQGTDYEQYF.